These 8 T cell receptor beta chains share one sample of origin, sequenced in a study of blood T cell repertoires in COVID-19. The table came from immunoSEQ multiplex PCR; TCRdb's copy has only in-frame clones and leaves some out. The sample carries roughly 150,000 clones, 87% recorded once. Sequenced: peripheral blood. The receptors here all came from a human donor in a cohort sampled during active COVID-19.

This clone has only a few counts. J is TRBJ1-6 and V is TRBV28, with D possibly being TRBD1 (6 bases). The V end was cut by 5 bases, the J end by 4 bases, with 6 bases between. The CDR3 totals 13 residues. Germline CDR1 MDHEN, CDR2 SYDVKM. The CDR3 is CASSGQYNSPLHF. The CDR3, as DNA: TGTGCCAGCAGTGGACAGTATAATTCACCCCTCCACTTT. Full variable domain (outside the CDR3, taken from reference TRBV28 and TRBJ1-6): DVKVTQSSRYLVKRTGEKVFLECVQDMDHENMFWYRQDPGLGLRLIYFSYDVKMKEKGDIPEGYSVSREKKERFSLILESASTNQTSMYLCASSGQYNSPLHFGNGTRLTVT.

The chain employs TRBV3-1 (or the pseudogene TRBV3-2) and TRBJ2-7, with 9 bases identical to TRBD1. The CDR3 has 16 residues. The trim removed 5 bases at V and 3 bases at J, leaving 11 bases unmatched. CDR1 and CDR2 from the germline V gene are LGHDT and YNNKEL (reference sequence). The CDR3 region is CASSSRDRGLLYEQYF. The CDR3, as DNA: TGTGCCAGCAGCTCACGAGACAGGGGGTTGCTCTACGAGCAGTACTTC.

This chain connects TRBV5-1 to TRBJ2-7; D gene unclear. Germline-derived CDR1 and CDR2 are SGHRS and YFSETQ. The germline V and J ends were trimmed by 4 bases and 2 bases, with 10 bases remaining between them. The CDR3 sequence is 13 residues long. DNA of the CDR3: TGCGCCAGCAGCCCAAACCGGGCCTACGAGCAGTACTTC. Translation: CASSPNRAYEQYF.

The chain uses TRBV28 and TRBJ1-1, with D possibly TRBD1 on 5 matching bases. CDR1 and CDR2 from the germline V gene are MDHEN and SYDVKM. There are 17 residues in the CDR3. Trimming cost V 4 bases and J 1 base, with 19 bases left between them. This chain's CDR3 is CASSSFWGGSGNTEAFF. In DNA, the CDR3 is TGTGCCAGCAGTTCGTTCTGGGGGGGAAGCGGGAACACTGAAGCTTTCTTT.

This chain connects TRBV6-4 to TRBJ1-1; D is undetermined. CDR3 length: 14 residues. CDR1 MRHNA and CDR2 SNTAGT come from the germline V gene. The V end was cut by 8 bases, the J end by 0 bases, with 13 bases between. The CDR3 is CASRPTLMNTEAFF. The CDR3 DNA sequence: TGTGCCAGCCGGCCGACACTCATGAACACTGAAGCTTTCTTT.

The CDR3 DNA sequence: TGCGCCAGCAGGACTAGCCCTAGCACAGATACGCAGTATTTT. Amino acids: CASRTSPSTDTQYF. The V call is TRBV4-1, the J call TRBJ2-3, with 7 bases lining up with TRBD2. This CDR3 contains 14 residues. V gave up 6 bases and J gave up 0 bases; unmatched junction bases: 3. The V gene's germline CDR1 is MGHRA and CDR2 YSYEKL.

The rearrangement links TRBV19 to TRBJ2-5; D is ambiguous. V shed 2 bases and J shed 3 bases, with 13 bases lying between them. The CDR3 spans 15 residues. Looked up from germline, CDR1 is LNHDA and CDR2 is SQIVND (reference sequence). The CDR3 here is CASSIIGGQEETQYF. CDR3 DNA sequence: TGTGCCAGTAGTATAATTGGTGGTCAGGAAGAGACCCAGTACTTC.

The J gene is TRBJ2-3, the V gene TRBV29-1, with TRBD2 matching over 9 bases. Germline V gene data show CDR1 as SQVTM and CDR2 as ANQGSEA. Trimming took 4 bases from V and 2 from J; bases not matched to a gene: 4. CDR3 length: 14 amino acids. CDR3 sequence (DNA): TGCAGCGTTGCGGCTAGCGGGAACACAGATACGCAGTATTTT. Protein: CSVAASGNTDTQYF.